This is a list of T cell receptor beta chains from one sample in a study of response to subunit inactivated influenza vaccine. TCRdb fed the RT-PCR reads into MiXCR, producing one record per CDR3 protein. The sample includes hundreds of thousands of distinct CDR3 sequences, about 18% of them seen just once. This sample comprised PBMCs from blood, obtained more than 4 days after vaccination. The receptors come from a man aged 45 to 65 who received an inactivated influenza vaccine. Both conserved end residues are part of each CDR3. Fields, in order: J gene, V gene, D gene, clone size, CDR3 length, CDR3 protein, CDR3 DNA. D genes are given only for firm matches. Expanded clones are given a class, and other clones once, few, many or no size at all.

TRBJ2-7 TRBV2 TRBD1 - 12 CASTTGGLEQYF TGTGCCAGCACGACAGGGGGCCTCGAGCAGTACTTC
TRBJ2-1 TRBV20-1 - few 14 CSASSRGPYNEQFF TGCAGTGCTAGTAGTAGGGGCCCCTACAATGAGCAGTTCTTC
TRBJ2-3 TRBV25-1 TRBD1 few 15 CASSTGTGYTDTQYF TGTGCCAGCAGTACCGGGACAGGATACACAGATACGCAGTATTTT
TRBJ1-1 TRBV28 - - 13 CASSPDWDTEAFF TGTGCCAGCAGCCCCGACTGGGACACTGAAGCTTTCTTT
TRBJ2-7 TRBV10-3 TRBD2 few 14 CAISEGTSGYEQYF TGTGCCATCAGTGAAGGGACTAGCGGCTACGAGCAGTACTTC
TRBJ2-3 TRBV5-1 TRBD2 many 16 CASSLPSRGGTDTQYF TGCGCCAGCAGCTTGCCATCCCGGGGGGGCACAGATACGCAGTATTTT
TRBJ1-5 TRBV20-1 - - 15 CSAPPTGGQVGPQHF TGCAGTGCTCCCCCGACTGGGGGGCAAGTGGGCCCCCAGCATTTT
TRBJ1-2 TRBV5-1 - - 12 CASSLYDYGYTF TGCGCCAGCAGCCTTTACGACTATGGCTACACCTTC
TRBJ2-3 TRBV20-1 - few 13 CSARGVLVDTQYF TGCAGTGCTAGAGGCGTCCTCGTGGATACGCAGTATTTT
TRBJ2-7 TRBV12-3/TRBV12-4 TRBD2 many 15 CASSTTSGRAYEQYF TGTGCCAGCAGCACGACTAGCGGGAGGGCCTACGAGCAGTACTTC
TRBJ2-7 TRBV12-3/TRBV12-4 - many 14 CASSLEAGYYEQYF TGTGCCAGCAGTTTAGAGGCAGGTTACTACGAGCAGTACTTC
TRBJ1-5 TRBV20-1 TRBD1 few 15 CSAPPSGTEDQPQHF TGCAGTGCTCCCCCTTCGGGGACAGAGGATCAGCCCCAGCATTTT
TRBJ2-7 TRBV20-1 TRBD2 few 13 CSHIPTGGYEQYF TGCAGTCACATACCCACCGGGGGGTACGAGCAGTACTTC
TRBJ1-1 TRBV11-2 - few 14 CASSFPGADTEAFF TGTGCCAGCAGCTTCCCGGGGGCCGACACTGAAGCTTTCTTT
TRBJ2-3 TRBV4-1 TRBD2 few 17 CASSQDGGGTTTDTQYF TGCGCCAGCAGCCAAGATGGCGGGGGGACAACCACAGATACGCAGTATTTT
TRBJ2-7 TRBV15 - - 16 CATSRAPGRLLYEQYF TGTGCCACCAGCAGAGCCCCCGGACGGCTTCTTTACGAGCAGTACTTC
TRBJ1-5 TRBV24-1 - few 12 CATSEGGQPQHF TGTGCCACCAGTGAGGGGGGTCAGCCCCAGCATTTT
TRBJ1-6 TRBV28 TRBD1 - 15 CASSTGQGNNSPLHF TGTGCCAGCAGTACCGGACAGGGCAACAATTCACCCCTCCACTTT
TRBJ2-3 TRBV20-1 TRBD2 - 15 CSAVRLASRTDTQYF TGCAGTGCTGTCAGACTAGCGAGTAGGACAGATACGCAGTATTTT
TRBJ2-7 TRBV20-1 - few 15 CSATTGTDISYEQYF TGCAGTGCTACTACCGGGACCGACATTTCCTACGAGCAGTACTTC
TRBJ2-7 TRBV10-3 - few 14 CAIKRQVTSYEQYF TGTGCCATCAAACGACAGGTTACCTCCTACGAGCAGTACTTC
TRBJ1-3 TRBV4-3 - few 15 CASSQDKGTGNTIYF TGCGCCAGCAGCCAAGATAAGGGTACTGGAAACACCATATATTTT
TRBJ2-2 TRBV5-1 - few 16 CASSLVRGTSTGELFF TGCGCCAGCAGCTTGGTAAGAGGGACGAGCACCGGGGAGCTGTTTTTT
TRBJ2-3 TRBV12-3/TRBV12-4 TRBD1 few 17 CASSLTGAVAHTDTQYF TGTGCCAGCAGCCTAACAGGGGCGGTAGCACACACAGATACGCAGTATTTT
TRBJ2-7 TRBV20-1 - - 14 CSAHRRGKVGMQYF TGCAGTGCCCATCGGAGGGGAAAGGTCGGGATGCAGTACTTC
TRBJ1-2 TRBV7-2 - - 15 CASSLVHLSDYGYTF TGTGCCAGCAGCTTAGTGCACCTTTCGGACTATGGCTACACCTTC
TRBJ2-7 TRBV12-3/TRBV12-4 TRBD2 many 15 CASSPGLAGVYEQYF TGTGCCAGCAGTCCGGGACTAGCGGGAGTTTACGAGCAGTACTTC
TRBJ1-1 TRBV5-5 - many 14 CASSFQTVPPEAFF TGTGCCAGCAGCTTCCAGACAGTCCCCCCCGAAGCTTTCTTT
TRBJ1-4 TRBV12-3/TRBV12-4 TRBD1 - 15 CASSTKGATNEKLFF TGTGCCAGCAGTACTAAGGGGGCGACTAATGAAAAACTGTTTTTT
TRBJ2-5 TRBV3-1 - - 14 CASSRMLAQETQYF TGTGCCAGCAGCCGCATGTTAGCTCAAGAGACCCAGTACTTC
TRBJ2-3 TRBV20-1 TRBD2 many 20 CSARATGLAGVPSTTDTQYF TGCAGTGCTAGGGCTACTGGACTAGCGGGAGTCCCCTCTACCACAGATACGCAGTATTTT
TRBJ1-2 TRBV20-1 - few 13 CSARTRGLGGYTF TGCAGTGCTAGGACGCGGGGGCTGGGGGGCTACACCTTC
TRBJ1-1 TRBV20-1 - few 14 CSATSPSGPLGAFF TGCAGTGCTACTTCCCCCTCAGGGCCTTTGGGAGCTTTCTTT
TRBJ2-5 TRBV5-1 TRBD2 - 16 CASRTTGLAASGTQYF TGCGCCAGCAGAACCACGGGACTAGCGGCATCGGGGACCCAGTACTTC
TRBJ1-2 TRBV20-1 - many 13 CSAPDPGRQGYTF TGCAGTGCTCCGGACCCGGGTAGGCAGGGCTACACCTTC
TRBJ1-5 TRBV28 - many 13 CASSLAPNQPQHF TGTGCCAGCAGCCTAGCTCCAAATCAGCCCCAGCATTTT
TRBJ2-2 TRBV5-1 - few 16 CASSPHLALNTGELFF TGCGCCAGCAGCCCGCATCTAGCCTTGAACACCGGGGAGCTGTTTTTT
TRBJ2-1 TRBV5-3 TRBD1 few 16 CARSLAWDRYYNEQFF TGTGCCAGAAGCTTGGCCTGGGACAGGTACTACAATGAGCAGTTCTTC
TRBJ2-7 TRBV29-1 TRBD1 few 15 CSVEDPTGVGYEQYF TGCAGCGTTGAAGACCCGACAGGGGTTGGTTACGAGCAGTACTTC
TRBJ1-2 TRBV6-6 - few 13 CASSYPPEYGYTF TGTGCCAGCAGTTACCCTCCCGAATATGGCTACACCTTC